Below, 19 T cell receptor beta chains from the same sample are listed, as sequenced in a study of spatial heterogeneity in lung cancer. One entry per CDR3 protein results from TCRdb running MiXCR on the 5' RACE reads. The sample contains roughly 79,000 distinct CDR3 sequences, roughly 12% of which appear only once. The sample's time point: sample taken at primary tumor resection. TCRs were sequenced from unsorted whole RNA of tumor, nontumor lung or PBMC. The sample consisted of PBMCs, taken at surgery. These receptors all come from a male donor with early-stage non-small cell lung cancer.

This clonotype was counted between two and nine times. The V call is TRBV5-1, the J call TRBJ2-5; 7 nucleotides match TRBD1. The CDR3 sequence is 16 residues long. After removal of 0 bases from V and 1 base from J, the junction contained 6 bases not matched to a gene. CDR1 SGHRS and CDR2 YFSETQ come from the germline V gene. In DNA, the CDR3 is TGCGCCAGCAGCTTGGGGGGACAGACTTTCCAAGAGACCCAGTACTTC. It encodes CASSLGGQTFQETQYF.

Only a few counts were recorded for this clonotype. V gene TRBV18 combines with J gene TRBJ2-3, with D possibly being TRBD2 (6 bases). Germline V gene sequence: CDR1 KGHSH, CDR2 LQKENI. The CDR3 runs 13 residues. Trimming removed 2 bases from V and 4 bases from J, with 7 bases in between. The CDR3 region is CASSPGEADTQYF. CDR3 nucleotide sequence: TGTGCCAGCTCACCAGGGGAGGCAGATACGCAGTATTTT.

This clonotype was seen only a few times. The chain has TRBV7-2 and TRBJ2-3; no clear D gene. Trimming pared 1 base from V and 0 bases from J, leaving 5 bases between. Germline CDR1 and CDR2: SGHTA and FQGNSA. The CDR3 is made up of 14 amino acids. The CDR3 loop is CASSLGHSTDTQYF. The DNA of the CDR3 is TGTGCCAGCAGCTTAGGACACAGCACAGATACGCAGTATTTT. The full variable domain, completed using reference TRBV7-2 and TRBJ2-3, is GAGVSQSPSNKVTEKGKDVELRCDPISGHTALYWYRQSLGQGLEFLIYFQGNSAPDKSGLPSDRFSAERTGGSVSTLTIQRTQQEDSAVYLCASSLGHSTDTQYFGPGTRLTVL.

CDR3 DNA: TGTGCCAGTAGTATGGACAGGGGGCTCAGGGGCTACACCTTC. As protein: CASSMDRGLRGYTF. This chain uses TRBV19 with TRBJ1-2; 11 nucleotides match TRBD1. After removal of 3 bases from V and 8 bases from J, the junction contained 5 bases not matched to a gene. This CDR3 is built from 14 residues. Looked up from germline, CDR1 is LNHDA and CDR2 is SQIVND (reference sequence).

This clonotype was seen a few times. The chain couples TRBV5-1 to TRBJ2-5; 8 nucleotides line up with TRBD1. Losses at the gene ends were 4 bases for V and 0 bases for J; bases not matched to a gene: 5. The CDR3 extends over 15 amino acids. Germline V gene sequence: CDR1 SGHRS, CDR2 YFSETQ. CDR3 residues: CASSPGTGDQETQYF. CDR3 bases: TGCGCCAGCAGCCCCGGGACAGGCGACCAAGAGACCCAGTACTTC.

This clonotype was counted a few times. V and J are TRBV5-5 and TRBJ1-1; tentatively, D is TRBD1 (5 bases). CDR1 is SGHKS, CDR2 YYEKEE, per germline (reference sequence). The CDR3 sequence is 15 residues long. The germline V and J ends were trimmed by 4 bases and 3 bases, with 16 bases remaining between them. The CDR3 region is CASSPYPEGYTEAFF. The CDR3 DNA sequence: TGTGCCAGCAGCCCCTACCCGGAGGGGTACACTGAAGCTTTCTTT.

V gene TRBV5-1 combines with J gene TRBJ1-1, with 7 bases that match TRBD1. CDR1 and CDR2 (germline): SGHRS, YFSETQ. With V trimmed by 4 bases and J by 5 bases, 8 bases remained unmatched. The CDR3 consists of 14 residues. The CDR3 coding sequence is TGCGCCAGCAGCCCACCGTCAGGGGGAACTGAAGCTTTCTTT. This encodes CASSPPSGGTEAFF.

The chain couples TRBV18 to TRBJ2-4; possibly TRBD1 for D (5 bases). The V and J ends lost 6 bases and 6 bases respectively, with 18 bases between them. The CDR3 runs to 15 residues. Germline V gene data show CDR1 as KGHSH and CDR2 as LQKENI. The CDR3 DNA reads TGTGCCAGCTCCCCCTCGGCAGGGCCATCAAACATTCAGTACTTC. Amino acids: CASSPSAGPSNIQYF.

The rearrangement uses TRBV29-1 and TRBJ2-1; D gene uncertain. This CDR3 has 11 residues. The germline CDR1 and CDR2 sequences are SQVTM and ANQGSEA. The V and J ends lost 7 bases and 5 bases respectively, with 9 bases between them. The CDR3 here is CSASRDNEQFF. The CDR3 DNA sequence: TGCAGCGCCTCTAGAGACAATGAGCAGTTCTTC.

CDR3 DNA sequence: TGTGCCAGTACCCCGACGGGAGGGAACTATGGCTACACCTTC. The encoded protein is CASTPTGGNYGYTF. This chain links TRBV19 with TRBJ1-2; D remains unclear. The CDR3 is 14 amino acids. Between the trimmed V and J ends, which lost 7 bases and 2 bases, there was a span of 14 bases. Germline-derived CDR1 and CDR2 are LNHDA and SQIVND (reference sequence).

V gene TRBV6-5 combines with J gene TRBJ2-1, with D unclear. Germline V gives CDR1 MNHEY, CDR2 SVGAGI. V was clipped by 6 bases and J by 9 bases, with 12 bases between them. This CDR3 has 12 residues. The DNA of the CDR3 is TGTGCCAGCAGACCGAGCTCTCTTGAGCAGTTCTTC. Its translation is CASRPSSLEQFF.

In this sample, this clonotype turned up many times. V is TRBV15 and J is TRBJ2-7, with D perhaps TRBD1 (7 bases). In germline, CDR1 is LNHNV, CDR2 YYDKDF (reference sequence). The ends were cut back, 0 bases at V and 0 bases at J, with 12 bases in the middle. The CDR3 consists of 16 residues. The CDR3 region has the DNA TGTGCCACCAGCAGAGATCCGGGGGACAGCTCCTACGAGCAGTACTTC. Translated: CATSRDPGDSSYEQYF.

The chain couples TRBV5-1 to TRBJ1-2; D remains unclear. Trimming removed 0 bases at V and 8 bases at J, with 11 bases between. Germline CDR1 SGHRS, CDR2 YFSETQ. This CDR3 spans 13 amino acids. CDR3 nucleotide sequence: TGCGCCAGCAGCTTGGGTCAGGTTACCGGCTACACCTTC. This codes for CASSLGQVTGYTF.

The chain couples TRBV5-1 to TRBJ2-5; D remains ambiguous. Germline CDR1 reads SGHRS; CDR2 reads YFSETQ. The V end was cut by 0 bases, the J end by 1 base, with 7 bases between. CDR3 length: 14 amino acids. The CDR3 spells CASSLAPSQETQYF. Written as DNA, the CDR3 is TGCGCCAGCAGCTTGGCCCCCAGCCAAGAGACCCAGTACTTC. The whole variable domain, remainder taken from reference TRBV5-1 and TRBJ2-5, is KAGVTQTPRYLIKTRGQQVTLSCSPISGHRSVSWYQQTPGQGLQFLFEYFSETQRNKGNFPGRFSGRQFSNSRSEMNVSTLELGDSALYLCASSLAPSQETQYFGPGTRLLVL.

The table lists this clonotype with a few counts. V gene TRBV10-3 combines with J gene TRBJ2-1, with D perhaps TRBD1 (6 bases). V lost 4 bases, J lost 6 bases, and 25 bases lay in between. The CDR3 has 18 residues. Germline CDR1 ENHRY, CDR2 SYGVKD. The CDR3 protein is CAISASDWDTTRSNEQFF. The CDR3 region has the DNA TGTGCCATCAGTGCTTCAGATTGGGACACCACTCGGAGCAATGAGCAGTTCTTC.

This clonotype turned up a few times. The chain uses TRBV24-1 and TRBJ2-3; 10 nucleotides align to TRBD2. V shed 2 bases, J shed 2 bases, and the junction held 3 bases outside the gene matches. Germline CDR1 KGHDR, CDR2 SFDVKD. The CDR3 is 16 residues long. CDR3 bases: TGTGCCACCAGTGATTCTAGCGGGAGTGTCACAGATACGCAGTATTTT. Protein product: CATSDSSGSVTDTQYF.

The gene calls are TRBV24-1 and TRBJ2-1; TRBD1 is a possible D gene (6 bases). V was trimmed by 10 bases and J by 7 bases, leaving 16 bases between them. The CDR3 contains 13 residues. Germline V gene data show CDR1 as KGHDR and CDR2 as SFDVKD. CDR3 protein: CATWAGDRNEQFF. Here the CDR3 DNA reads TGTGCCACTTGGGCAGGGGATAGAAATGAGCAGTTCTTC.

This clonotype was counted a few times. V is TRBV3-1 and J is TRBJ2-2; D perhaps matches TRBD2 (6 bases). CDR3 size: 14 residues. Per the germline V gene, CDR1 is LGHDT and CDR2 is YNNKEL (reference sequence). The ends were cut back, 7 bases at V and 4 bases at J, with 13 bases in the middle. CDR3 sequence (DNA): TGTGCCAGCACCACCCGGGGGAGCACCGGGGAGCTGTTTTTT. Amino acid sequence: CASTTRGSTGELFF.

This clonotype was counted at least ten times. This chain joins TRBV2 and TRBJ2-1, with D possibly matching TRBD1 (5 bases). CDR1 and CDR2 (germline): SNHLY, FYNNEI. CDR3 length: 13 amino acids. Trimming cost V 7 bases and J 1 base, with 8 bases left between them. CDR3 region: CASNRQSYNEQFF. The CDR3 DNA reads as TGTGCCAGCAACAGGCAGTCCTACAATGAGCAGTTCTTC.